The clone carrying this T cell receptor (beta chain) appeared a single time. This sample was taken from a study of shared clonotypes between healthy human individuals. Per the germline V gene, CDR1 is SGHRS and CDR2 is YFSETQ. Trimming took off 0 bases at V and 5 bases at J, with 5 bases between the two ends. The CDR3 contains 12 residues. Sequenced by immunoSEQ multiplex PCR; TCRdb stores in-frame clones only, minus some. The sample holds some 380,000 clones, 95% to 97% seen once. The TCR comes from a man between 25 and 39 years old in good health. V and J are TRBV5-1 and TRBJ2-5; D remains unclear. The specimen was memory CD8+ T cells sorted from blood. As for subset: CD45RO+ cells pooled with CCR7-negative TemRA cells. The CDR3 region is CASSLAAETQYF. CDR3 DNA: TGCGCCAGCAGCTTGGCCGCTGAGACCCAGTACTTC.